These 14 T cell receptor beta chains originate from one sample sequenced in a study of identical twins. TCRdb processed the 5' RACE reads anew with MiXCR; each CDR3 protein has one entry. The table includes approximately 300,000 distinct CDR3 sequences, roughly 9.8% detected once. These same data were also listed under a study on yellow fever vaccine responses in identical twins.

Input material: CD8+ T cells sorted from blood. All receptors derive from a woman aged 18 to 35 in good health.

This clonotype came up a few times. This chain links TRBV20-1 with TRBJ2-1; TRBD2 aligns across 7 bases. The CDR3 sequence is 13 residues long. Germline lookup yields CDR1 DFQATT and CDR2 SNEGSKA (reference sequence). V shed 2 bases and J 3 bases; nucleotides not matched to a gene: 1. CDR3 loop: CSARKRDYNEQFF. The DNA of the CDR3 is TGCAGTGCTAGAAAGCGGGACTACAATGAGCAGTTCTTC.

CDR3 residues: CASSLTGGEDLYEQYF. CDR3 in DNA: TGTGCCAGCAGCCTGACAGGGGGCGAAGACCTCTACGAGCAGTACTTC. V usage is TRBV4-2 and J usage is TRBJ2-7, with 10 bases fitting TRBD1. The CDR3 covers 16 residues. Unmatched junction bases numbered 9, after V lost 4 bases and J lost 3 bases. In germline, CDR1 is LGHNA, CDR2 YNFKEQ.

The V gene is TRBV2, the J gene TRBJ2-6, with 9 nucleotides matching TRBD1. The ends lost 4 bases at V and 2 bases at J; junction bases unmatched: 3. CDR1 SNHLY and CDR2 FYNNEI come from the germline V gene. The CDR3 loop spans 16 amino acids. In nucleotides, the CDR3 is TGTGCCAGCAGTGGGGACAGGGCTACTGGGGCCAACGTCCTGACTTTC. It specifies CASSGDRATGANVLTF. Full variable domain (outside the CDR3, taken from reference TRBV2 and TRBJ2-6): EPEVTQTPSHQVTQMGQEVILRCVPISNHLYFYWYRQILGQKVEFLVSFYNNEISEKSEIFDDQFSVERPDGSNFTLKIRSTKLEDSAMYFCASSGDRATGANVLTFGAGSRLTVL.

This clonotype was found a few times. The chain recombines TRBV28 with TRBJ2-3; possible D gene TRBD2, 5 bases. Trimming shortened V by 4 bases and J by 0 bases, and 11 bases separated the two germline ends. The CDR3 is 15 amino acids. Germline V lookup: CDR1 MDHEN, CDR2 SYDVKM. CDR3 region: CASSSVGVSTDTQYF. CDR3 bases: TGTGCCAGCAGTTCGGTGGGAGTTAGCACAGATACGCAGTATTTT.

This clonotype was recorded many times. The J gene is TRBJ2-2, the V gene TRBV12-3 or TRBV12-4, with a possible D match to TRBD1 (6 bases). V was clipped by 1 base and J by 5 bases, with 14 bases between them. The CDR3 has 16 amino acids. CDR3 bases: TGTGCCAGCAGTTTAGGCCACAGGGTCGGAACCGGGGAGCTGTTTTTT. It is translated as CASSLGHRVGTGELFF.

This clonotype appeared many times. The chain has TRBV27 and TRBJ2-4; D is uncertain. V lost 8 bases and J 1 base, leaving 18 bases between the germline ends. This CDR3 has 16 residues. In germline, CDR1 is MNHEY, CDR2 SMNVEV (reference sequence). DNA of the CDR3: TGTGCCAGCTGCCCATCCGGGCCCGACGCCAAAAACATTCAGTACTTC. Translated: CASCPSGPDAKNIQYF.

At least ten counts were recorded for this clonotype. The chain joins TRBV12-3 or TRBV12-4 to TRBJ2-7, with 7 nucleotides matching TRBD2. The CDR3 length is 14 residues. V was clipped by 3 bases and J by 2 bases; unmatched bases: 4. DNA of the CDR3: TGTGCCAGCAGTTTCCGGGGGGTCCCCTACGAGCAGTACTTC. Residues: CASSFRGVPYEQYF.

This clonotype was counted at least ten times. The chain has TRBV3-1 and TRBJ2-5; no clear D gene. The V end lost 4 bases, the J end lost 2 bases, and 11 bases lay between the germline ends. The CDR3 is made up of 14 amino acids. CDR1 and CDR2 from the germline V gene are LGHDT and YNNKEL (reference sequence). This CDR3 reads CASSPRFQQETQYF. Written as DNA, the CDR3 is TGTGCCAGCAGCCCCCGGTTCCAACAAGAGACCCAGTACTTC.

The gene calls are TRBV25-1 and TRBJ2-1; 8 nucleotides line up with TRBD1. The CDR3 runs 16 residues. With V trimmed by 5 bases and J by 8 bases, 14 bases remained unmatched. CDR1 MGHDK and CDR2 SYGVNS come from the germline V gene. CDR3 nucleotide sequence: TGTGCCAGCAGTCAAACCCGGGACAGGCTTATAGATGAGCAGTTCTTC. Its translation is CASSQTRDRLIDEQFF.

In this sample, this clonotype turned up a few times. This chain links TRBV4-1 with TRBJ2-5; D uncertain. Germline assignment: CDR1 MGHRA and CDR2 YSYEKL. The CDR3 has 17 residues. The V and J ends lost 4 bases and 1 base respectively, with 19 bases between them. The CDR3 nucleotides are TGCGCCAGCAGCCGTTTGAAGGGTGGGCCCCCCCAAGAGACCCAGTACTTC. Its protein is CASSRLKGGPPQETQYF.

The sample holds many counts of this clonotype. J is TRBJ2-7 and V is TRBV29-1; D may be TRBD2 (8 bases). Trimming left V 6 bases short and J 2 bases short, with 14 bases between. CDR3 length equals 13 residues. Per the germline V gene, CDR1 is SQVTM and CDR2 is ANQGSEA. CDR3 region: CSVRQGLAYEQYF. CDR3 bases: TGCAGCGTCAGACAGGGACTAGCCTACGAGCAGTACTTC.

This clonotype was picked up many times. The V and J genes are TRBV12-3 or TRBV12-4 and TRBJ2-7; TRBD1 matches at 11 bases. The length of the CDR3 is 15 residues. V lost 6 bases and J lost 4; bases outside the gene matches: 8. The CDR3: CASSPGQGAKYEQYF. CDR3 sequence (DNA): TGTGCCAGCAGCCCTGGACAGGGGGCTAAGTACGAGCAGTACTTC.

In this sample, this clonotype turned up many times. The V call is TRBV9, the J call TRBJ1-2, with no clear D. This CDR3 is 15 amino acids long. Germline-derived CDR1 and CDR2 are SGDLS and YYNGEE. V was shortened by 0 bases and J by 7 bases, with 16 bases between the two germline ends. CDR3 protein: CASSVGIGDLLGYTF. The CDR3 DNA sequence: TGTGCCAGCAGCGTAGGTATAGGCGACCTACTTGGCTACACCTTC.

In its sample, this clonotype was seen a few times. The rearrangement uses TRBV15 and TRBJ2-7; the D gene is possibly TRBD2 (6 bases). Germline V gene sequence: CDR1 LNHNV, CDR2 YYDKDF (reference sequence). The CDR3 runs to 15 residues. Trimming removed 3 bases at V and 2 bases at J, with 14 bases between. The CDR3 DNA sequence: TGTGCCACCAGCAGTGTCTCTAGCGCCGCCTACGAGCAGTACTTC. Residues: CATSSVSSAAYEQYF. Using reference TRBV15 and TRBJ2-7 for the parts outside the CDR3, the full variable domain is DAMVIQNPRYQVTQFGKPVTLSCSQTLNHNVMYWYQQKSSQAPKLLFHYYDKDFNNEADTPDNFQSRRPNTSFCFLDIRSPGLGDTAMYLCATSSVSSAAYEQYFGPGTRLTVT.